These 29 T cell receptor beta chains share one sample of origin, sequenced in a study of post-analysis software for immune sequencing data (dated by TCRdb to the mid-2010s). Receptors were amplified or captured by PCR. The sample was run on an Illumina HiSeq 2500. To reduce PCR and sequencing biases, unique molecular identifiers were built into the TCR beta cDNA libraries. TCRdb ran its own pipeline on the public reads, namely fastp trimming at Q25 and MiXCR clone calling, and kept in-frame beta chains. Here each entry gathers all rows of one CDR3 protein and keeps the most common genes and DNA. This sample lists some 260,000 distinct CDR3 sequences; 36% were detected once. Under 5.5% of the sample belongs to the ten largest clones. No antigen is known for these receptors. The full study reports these points: Patients showed significantly higher frequencies than controls for 4 or 5 TRBV segments, among them TRBV5-6, TRBV5-1 and TRBV20-1.

Material for sequencing was blood. The receptors were sampled from a girl aged 5 to 17 with multiple sclerosis.

V and J are TRBV6-6 and TRBJ1-6, with D possibly matching TRBD1 (5 bases). Trimming removed 2 bases at V and 0 bases at J, with 11 bases between. Per the germline V gene, CDR1 is MNHNY and CDR2 is SVGAGI (reference sequence). This CDR3 has 17 residues. The CDR3 nucleotides read TGTGCCAGCAGTTACCCTTCAGGGAGCTCCTATAATTCACCCCTCCACTTT. As protein: CASSYPSGSSYNSPLHF.

This clonotype was detected only a few times. The CDR3 coding sequence is TGCAGTGCTAGAGATCGTGGCGGGAGCTCCTACAATGAGCAGTTCTTC. Translation gives CSARDRGGSSYNEQFF. This chain connects TRBV20-1 to TRBJ2-1; the match to TRBD2 covers 7 bases. Germline assignment: CDR1 DFQATT and CDR2 SNEGSKA (reference sequence). After removal of 0 bases from V and 0 bases from J, the junction contained 5 bases not matched to a gene. The CDR3 loop spans 16 amino acids.

Note on this clonotype: A much bigger clone sits one base away, suggesting this may be a read error. This chain connects TRBV5-1 to TRBJ1-2; 9 bases agree with TRBD1. CDR1 is SGHRS and CDR2 is YFSETQ in the germline V gene. The CDR3 extends over 16 amino acids. The CDR3 DNA is TGCGCCAGCAGTTCTATTCCGGGACAGGGTAACTATGACTACACCTTC. Protein product: CASSSIPGQGNYDYTF.

Comment on this clonotype: A much larger clonotype is one base distant, so this may be a read error. This chain links TRBV20-1 with TRBJ2-1; TRBD2 aligns across 8 bases. The CDR3 length is 19 residues. The V and J ends lost 0 bases and 0 bases, in that order; junction bases with no gene match: 13. CDR1 and CDR2 from the germline V gene are DFQATT and SNEGSKA (reference sequence). The CDR3 loop is CSARDRERENLFSYNEQFF. CDR3 in DNA: TGCAGTGCTAGAGATCGTGAGCGGGAGAATCTATTCTCCTACAATGAGCAGTTCTTC.

There are many counts of this clonotype. This rearrangement joins TRBV29-1 to TRBJ1-3, with TRBD1 matching over 7 bases. The CDR3 loop spans 14 amino acids. The germline V gene has CDR1 SQVTM and CDR2 ANQGSEA. Trimming removed 6 bases from V and 1 base from J; junction bases left unmatched: 6. CDR3 sequence reads: CSVVGGVSGNTIYF. The CDR3, as DNA: TGCAGCGTAGTAGGGGGCGTATCTGGAAACACCATATATTTT.

This clonotype was detected many times. The chain combines TRBV20-1 with TRBJ2-3; TRBD2 matches at 7 bases. Germline lookup yields CDR1 DFQATT and CDR2 SNEGSKA (reference sequence). Trimming took 6 bases from V and 6 from J; bases not matched to a gene: 0. The CDR3 extends over 10 amino acids. The CDR3 DNA follows: TGCAGTGCGGGAGGGGATACGCAGTATTTT. As protein: CSAGGDTQYF.

This clonotype was picked up many times. The genes are TRBV7-2 and TRBJ2-5; D is undetermined. The V gene's germline CDR1 is SGHTA and CDR2 FQGNSA. The CDR3 spans 14 residues. Trimming cost V 3 bases and J 2 bases, with 10 bases left between them. The CDR3 protein is CASSFRGRQETQYF. The CDR3, as DNA: TGTGCCAGCAGCTTTCGTGGAAGGCAAGAGACCCAGTACTTC.

The CDR3: CSALKAGGPGEQYF. The CDR3 nucleotides are TGCAGTGCCCTTAAAGCGGGAGGGCCGGGGGAGCAGTACTTC. The chain couples TRBV20-1 to TRBJ2-7, with 10 bases that match TRBD2. V shed 6 bases, J shed 7 bases, and the junction held 12 bases outside the gene matches. The CDR3 sequence is 14 residues long. Germline V lookup: CDR1 DFQATT, CDR2 SNEGSKA (reference sequence).

This clonotype was observed many times. This chain links TRBV12-3 or TRBV12-4 with TRBJ1-6, with unresolved D. V shed 7 bases and J shed 10 bases, with 17 bases lying between them. The CDR3 totals 14 residues. CDR3 amino acids: CASKSDVERSPLHF. CDR3 sequence (DNA): TGTGCCAGCAAAAGCGACGTCGAGAGGTCACCCCTCCACTTT.

This clonotype was picked up many times. This sequence joins TRBV5-1 and TRBJ2-7; 8 bases line up with TRBD1. This CDR3 has 13 residues. After removal of 4 bases from V and 5 bases from J, the junction contained 5 bases not matched to a gene. Germline lookup yields CDR1 SGHRS and CDR2 YFSETQ. Here the CDR3 reads CASSKGTGNEQYF. CDR3 sequence (DNA): TGCGCCAGCAGCAAGGGGACAGGTAACGAGCAGTACTTC.

This clonotype was detected ten times or more. V and J are TRBV5-6 and TRBJ2-3; D is undetermined. V lost 0 bases and J lost 1, with 15 bases in between. The CDR3 has 17 residues. The germline CDR1 and CDR2 sequences are SGHDT and YYEEEE. This CDR3 reads CASSLGETRRGTDTQYF. The DNA of the CDR3 is TGTGCCAGCAGCTTGGGCGAGACACGGCGAGGCACAGATACGCAGTATTTT.

This rearrangement joins TRBV19 to TRBJ1-5; D unresolved. Trimming removed 3 bases at V and 4 bases at J, with 7 bases between. The CDR3 extends over 13 amino acids. Germline assignment: CDR1 LNHDA and CDR2 SQIVND (reference sequence). CDR3 coding DNA: TGTGCCAGTAGTATTGGTGCTAATCAGCCCCAGCATTTT. Translated, it gives CASSIGANQPQHF.

This clonotype was counted ten times or more. V is TRBV20-1 and J is TRBJ1-5; D might be TRBD1 (5 bases). CDR1 and CDR2 from the germline V gene are DFQATT and SNEGSKA (reference sequence). CDR3 size: 12 residues. The V gene lost 6 bases and the J gene lost 6 bases, with 12 bases spanning the gap. As DNA, the CDR3 is TGCAGTGCAAAGATCCAGGGTCAGCCCCAGCATTTT. It specifies CSAKIQGQPQHF.

This clonotype was found a few times. The chain links TRBV5-1 to TRBJ1-1; D uncertain. V lost 6 bases and J 2 bases, leaving 14 bases between the germline ends. The CDR3 spans 14 residues. Germline assignment: CDR1 SGHRS and CDR2 YFSETQ. CDR3 in amino acids: CASNKGTPNTEAFF. CDR3 sequence (DNA): TGCGCCAGCAATAAGGGAACCCCTAACACTGAAGCTTTCTTT.

The DNA of the CDR3 is TGCAGTGCTAAGGGGGCGCGGGGAAGAAACACTGAAGCTTTCTTT. It translates to CSAKGARGRNTEAFF. V is TRBV20-1 and J is TRBJ1-1; 7 bases map to TRBD1. CDR1 is DFQATT, CDR2 SNEGSKA, per germline (reference sequence). The CDR3 totals 15 residues. J gave up 2 bases and V 4 bases, and 10 bases lay outside the gene matches.

This clonotype has a count of ten or more. V gene TRBV2 combines with J gene TRBJ2-4; weak D call: TRBD1 (5 bases). CDR1 SNHLY and CDR2 FYNNEI come from the germline V gene. Trimming removed 6 bases at V and 3 bases at J, with 15 bases between. The CDR3 has 15 residues. For the CDR3, the DNA is TGTGCCAGCAGCCCCGGCAGGGCACTCAAAAACATTCAGTACTTC. Encoded protein: CASSPGRALKNIQYF.

As concerns this clonotype: At one boundary the junction diverges from the germline segment, which might be a read error. This chain joins TRBV15 and TRBJ2-7; D is possibly TRBD2 (5 bases). The CDR3 is 16 residues long. Germline CDR1 is LNHNV and CDR2 is YYDKDF (reference sequence). The CDR3 here is CVTSRGGGLGAYEQYF. The DNA for the CDR3 is TGTGTCACCAGCAGAGGAGGCGGGTTGGGCGCCTACGAGCAGTACTTC.

This chain links TRBV4-1 with TRBJ2-1; the D is unclear. In germline, CDR1 is MGHRA, CDR2 YSYEKL. V was shortened by 8 bases and J by 6 bases, with 11 bases between the two germline ends. The length of the CDR3 is 12 residues. CDR3 coding DNA: TGCGCCAGCCGGGCGTGGGGCAATGAGCAGTTCTTC. As protein: CASRAWGNEQFF.

In its sample, this clonotype was seen many times. The V gene is TRBV7-6, the J gene TRBJ2-5; unclear D gene. The CDR3 contains 16 residues. Germline loops: CDR1 SGHVS, CDR2 FNYEAQ. The V and J ends lost 1 base and 6 bases respectively, with 18 bases between them. The CDR3 nucleotides are TGTGCCAGCAGCTTAGTCACTCGAGCCACGATGAAGACCCAGTACTTC. Its translation: CASSLVTRATMKTQYF.

This clonotype was counted many times. The V gene is TRBV6-4, the J gene TRBJ1-4, with 7 nucleotides matching TRBD1. Per germline, CDR1 MRHNA and CDR2 SNTAGT. Germline trimming cut 3 bases from V and 6 bases from J; bases unmatched to any gene: 19. The CDR3 is 19 amino acids. The CDR3 is CASSEPSRDRQSVDEKLFF. CDR3 DNA sequence: TGTGCCAGCAGTGAGCCCTCCCGGGACAGACAATCCGTCGATGAAAAACTGTTTTTT.

This clonotype was found many times. The chain couples TRBV5-1 to TRBJ2-4, with D possibly matching TRBD2 (5 bases). The V gene's germline CDR1 is SGHRS and CDR2 YFSETQ. The CDR3 contains 15 residues. The V gene lost 4 bases and the J gene lost 5 bases, with 16 bases spanning the gap. The CDR3 region has the DNA TGCGCCAGCAGCCCCCTCCCAGCGGTTGAAAACATTCAGTACTTC. It is translated as CASSPLPAVENIQYF. The whole variable domain, remainder taken from reference TRBV5-1 and TRBJ2-4, is KAGVTQTPRYLIKTRGQQVTLSCSPISGHRSVSWYQQTPGQGLQFLFEYFSETQRNKGNFPGRFSGRQFSNSRSEMNVSTLELGDSALYLCASSPLPAVENIQYFGAGTRLSVL.

V and J are TRBV30 and TRBJ2-3; 11 nucleotides line up with TRBD2. Trimming took 4 bases from V and 7 from J; bases not matched to a gene: 4. Germline lookup yields CDR1 GTSNPN and CDR2 SVGIG (reference sequence). The CDR3 sequence is 13 residues long. The CDR3 DNA reads TGTGCCTGGAAACTAGCGGGAGCGAATACGCAGTATTTT. The encoded protein is CAWKLAGANTQYF.

The genes are TRBV28 and TRBJ2-2; D is perhaps TRBD2 (6 bases). The CDR3 runs to 13 residues. Germline V CDR1 and CDR2: MDHEN, SYDVKM. The V end lost 5 bases, the J end lost 6 bases, and 10 bases lay between the germline ends. CDR3 nucleotide sequence: TGTGCCAGCAGTGGACTACCCGCCGGGGAGCTGTTTTTT. Its translation is CASSGLPAGELFF.

The chain couples TRBV4-3 to TRBJ2-3; D may match TRBD1 or TRBD2 (5 bases each). V lost 3 bases and J 0 bases, leaving 7 bases between the germline ends. Germline values: CDR1 LGHNA, CDR2 YSLEER. The CDR3 totals 14 residues. The CDR3 DNA reads TGCGCCAGCAGCCATTGGGGGAGCACAGATACGCAGTATTTT. Its translation is CASSHWGSTDTQYF.

The table lists this clonotype with a count of one. The J gene is TRBJ1-1, the V gene TRBV12-3 or TRBV12-4; D unresolved. CDR3 length: 13 residues. V shed 6 bases and J shed 1 base, with 9 bases lying between them. The CDR3 bases are TGTGCCAGCAGCCCTAGGCAGAACACTGAAGCTTTCTTT. Translated, it gives CASSPRQNTEAFF.

Regarding this clonotype: This sequence may be a read error, since a much larger clone differs from it by one base. This chain links TRBV20-1 with TRBJ2-6; D is perhaps TRBD1 (5 bases). The CDR3 has 14 residues. Germline lookup yields CDR1 DFQATT and CDR2 SNEGSKA (reference sequence). This CDR3 is CSAPEFSGANVRTF. For the CDR3, the DNA is TGCAGTGCTCCCGAGTTCTCTGGGGCCAACGTCCGGACTTTC.

The CDR3 is CSARDGGVPNYGYTF. The CDR3 region has the DNA TGCAGTGCTAGAGATGGAGGGGTCCCTAACTATGGCTACACCTTC. The chain recombines TRBV20-1 with TRBJ1-2; D is possibly TRBD1 (5 bases). The CDR3 runs 15 residues. In germline, CDR1 is DFQATT, CDR2 SNEGSKA (reference sequence). The germline V and J ends were trimmed by 0 bases and 0 bases, with 11 bases remaining between them.

The chain has TRBV7-3 and TRBJ2-5; D unclear. CDR3 length equals 13 residues. Germline CDR1 is SGHTA and CDR2 is FQGTGA. Trimming took 5 bases from V and 0 from J, leaving 7 bases between them. The CDR3 region is CASSDGYQETQYF. The CDR3 DNA sequence: TGTGCCAGCAGCGACGGGTACCAAGAGACCCAGTACTTC. Full variable domain (missing parts from reference TRBV7-3 and TRBJ2-5): GAGVSQTPSNKVTEKGKYVELRCDPISGHTALYWYRQSLGQGPEFLIYFQGTGAADDSGLPNDRFFAVRPEGSVSTLKIQRTERGDSAVYLCASSDGYQETQYFGPGTRLLVL.

In its sample, this clonotype was seen a few times. J is TRBJ2-7 and V is TRBV5-5; TRBD1 matches at 7 bases. V gave up 0 bases and J gave up 4 bases; unmatched junction bases: 4. The germline gives CDR1 SGHKS, CDR2 YYEKEE (reference sequence). This CDR3 contains 14 residues. The chain's CDR3 is CASSLGQGGYEQYF. CDR3 nucleotides: TGTGCCAGCAGCTTGGGACAGGGTGGATACGAGCAGTACTTC.